Listed below are T cell receptor beta chains from one sample, sequenced in a study of regulatory T cells in long-lasting Graves disease. TCRdb passed the multiplex PCR reads through MiXCR, listing each CDR3 protein once. The sample yields around 430,000 distinct CDR3 sequences, approximately 23% seen once. This sample comprised peripheral blood mononuclear cells (PBMCs), obtained when the disease was refractory, from a patient treated with antithyroid drugs. The receptors stem from a female donor with Graves disease. The CDR3 runs from the conserved cysteine through the conserved F or W. A D gene is named only where the DNA matches it firmly. Size is stated for part of the rows, as once, few or many counts, or as a class when the clone is expanded.

TRBJ1-2 . few TRBV19 TGTGCCAGTATGGAGGGTGTCTATGGCTACACCTTC CASMEGVYGYTF
TRBJ1-2 TRBD1 many TRBV10-2 TGCGCCAGCGGGACAGAAAACTATGGCTACACCTTC CASGTENYGYTF
TRBJ2-2 TRBD1 few TRBV6-1 TGTGCCAGCACCGACAGGGAGGGGGAGCTGTTTTTT CASTDREGELFF
TRBJ1-1 . many TRBV6-1 TGTGCCAGCAGTGAAGGGTTTAGGGTTGGTATATCTGAAGCTTTCTTT CASSEGFRVGISEAFF
TRBJ1-1 . . TRBV11-1 TGTGCCAGCAGCACCGCTGGATTTAACACTGAAGCTTTCTTT CASSTAGFNTEAFF
TRBJ2-6 TRBD1 many TRBV11-2 TGTGCCAGCAGCTTACCGGGACAGAGTTCTGGGGCCAACGTCCTGACTTTC CASSLPGQSSGANVLTF
TRBJ1-1 TRBD1 few TRBV25-1 TGTGCCAGCAGTGGATTGCCCAACAGGGGGCTTTGGACTGAAGCTTTCTTT CASSGLPNRGLWTEAFF
TRBJ2-7 TRBD1 . TRBV20-1 TGCAGTGCTAGATCGTTAAGACAGGGGATCTACGAGCAGTACTTC CSARSLRQGIYEQYF
TRBJ2-2 . . TRBV14 TGTGCCAGCAGCCAAGATCGGCTAGCGTACACCGGGGAGCTGTTTTTT CASSQDRLAYTGELFF
TRBJ1-4 . many TRBV28 TGTGCCAGCAGATCCTCAGGGGCGGGGGGGGAAAAACTGTTTTTT CASRSSGAGGEKLFF
TRBJ2-5 . few TRBV24-1 TGTGCCACCGGCAGGGAGGAGACCCAGTACTTC CATGREETQYF
TRBJ1-1 . few TRBV10-3 TGTGCCATCAGTACAGTCAGAACTGAAGCTTTCTTT CAISTVRTEAFF
TRBJ2-5 TRBD1 . TRBV29-1 TGCAGAGAGACAGGGGGCGTGGAGACCCAGTACTTC CRETGGVETQYF
TRBJ2-1 TRBD2 few TRBV28 TGTGCCAGCAGCCCACCGGGACTAGCGGCCTACAATGAGCAGTTCTTC CASSPPGLAAYNEQFF
TRBJ1-3 . . TRBV7-8 TGTGCCAGCAGCTTAGTGCGGGACATCTCTGGAAACACCATATATTTT CASSLVRDISGNTIYF
TRBJ2-5 . . TRBV4-1 TGCGCCAGCAGCCAAGGTCTAGCCGAGACCCAGTACTTC CASSQGLAETQYF
TRBJ1-1 . many TRBV6-2/TRBV6-3 TGTGCCAGCAGTTCAGGAGTCGTGAACACTGAAGCTTTCTTT CASSSGVVNTEAFF
TRBJ2-2 TRBD1 . TRBV2 TGTGCCAGCAGTGAAGGGACAGGGGTCACCGGGGAGCTGTTTTTT CASSEGTGVTGELFF
TRBJ1-5 . many TRBV12-3/TRBV12-4 TGTGCCAGCAGTTTCGAGCGGAGCAATCAGCCCCAGCATTTT CASSFERSNQPQHF
TRBJ2-2 TRBD2 few TRBV3-1 TGTGCCAGCAGCCAAGGGGCGGGAGGAATGGAGCTGTTTTTT CASSQGAGGMELFF
TRBJ2-5 . . TRBV6-5 TGTGCCAGCAGTTACGTCCCAGCCCAAGAGACCCAGTACTTC CASSYVPAQETQYF
TRBJ2-7 TRBD2 many TRBV7-2 TGTGCCAGCAGCGACAGGACTAGCCCACACTACGAGCAGTACTTC CASSDRTSPHYEQYF
TRBJ1-5 TRBD1 many TRBV2 TGTGCCAGCCGAGCGAAACAGGGGGCGGGCCAGCCCCAGCATTTT CASRAKQGAGQPQHF
TRBJ2-5 . . TRBV19 TGTGCCAGTAGCGACGACCCTTCTCAAGAGACCCAGTACTTC CASSDDPSQETQYF
TRBJ1-1 TRBD1 few TRBV7-8 TGTGCCAGCAGCCTAGACGGGACAGGGGGCGAGGTGAACACTGAAGCTTTCTTT CASSLDGTGGEVNTEAFF
TRBJ2-7 . . TRBV3-1 TGTGCCAGCAGCCAATGGGGGGCACGGACCTACGAGCAGTACTTC CASSQWGARTYEQYF
TRBJ2-1 . few TRBV28 TGTGCCAGCAGTTTAGGCAGTTCCTACAATGAGCAGTTCTTC CASSLGSSYNEQFF
TRBJ1-2 . many TRBV6-5 TGTGCCAGCAGTTACTCGGGTGCCTCCTATGGCTACACCTTC CASSYSGASYGYTF
TRBJ2-5 TRBD2 . TRBV11-2 TGTGCCAGCAGCTCTCGACTAGCGGGCCCCCAAGAGACCCAGTACTTC CASSSRLAGPQETQYF
TRBJ1-1 . . TRBV9 TGTGCCAGCAGCCACAACACGGGCGGAGGGGACACTGAAGCTTTCTTT CASSHNTGGGDTEAFF
TRBJ2-7 . few TRBV20-1 TGCAGTGCTAGAGATGTTCGGCAGACCTACGAGCAGTACTTC CSARDVRQTYEQYF
TRBJ1-4 . many TRBV2 TGTGCCAGCAGTGAGGGGCAGGGTACTAATGAAAAACTGTTTTTT CASSEGQGTNEKLFF
TRBJ1-6 TRBD1 . TRBV9 TGTGCCAGCAACCCTTCGGGGACAGCTGAAAATTCACCCCTCCACTTT CASNPSGTAENSPLHF
TRBJ2-2 . few TRBV25-1 TGTGCCAGCAGTCCCCACAACGCGAACACCGGGGAGCTGTTTTTT CASSPHNANTGELFF
TRBJ1-2 . . TRBV12-3/TRBV12-4 TGTGCCAGCAGTTTAGCCCGGGAGCGCGGCTACACCTTC CASSLARERGYTF
TRBJ1-2 . few TRBV7-8 TGTGCCAGCAGCTTAGCGGAAGCGCATGGCTACACCTTC CASSLAEAHGYTF
TRBJ2-1 . . TRBV19 TGTGCCAGTAGTGCCCACTCGGGACGCCCGAGCTCCTACAATGAGCAGTTCTTC CASSAHSGRPSSYNEQFF
TRBJ2-7 TRBD1 few TRBV27 TGTGCCAGTTTGGACAGGGATTTATACGAGCAGTACTTC CASLDRDLYEQYF
TRBJ2-7 . . TRBV4-2 TGTGCCAGCAGCCAAGGTAGGAGTACCTACGAGCAGTACTTC CASSQGRSTYEQYF